Presented here are 26 T cell receptor beta chains from one specimen sequenced in a study of vaccination and CD4 T cells after COVID-19. These receptors lack a known antigen. Sequenced with the Oncomine TCR Beta short-read assay was DNA taken from cultured CD4+ T cells. TCRdb reprocessed the PCR reads via MiXCR and lists one record per CDR3 protein. The top ten clones hold roughly 9.2% of a sample with fewer than 15,000 distinct CDR3 sequences, 41% of them seen once. Treatment: approximately nine-day PBMC culture with coronavirus spike peptide pools or control peptides (ViraFEST assay). The input for sequencing was CD4+ T cells from blood, cultured in vitro, taken after SARS-CoV-2 vaccination. The receptors were sampled from a human donor who had recovered from COVID-19.

This chain links TRBV29-1 with TRBJ1-2, with TRBD1 identical over 8 bases. CDR3 length: 16 amino acids. V gave up 3 bases and J gave up 0 bases; unmatched junction bases: 9. The germline V gene has CDR1 SQVTM and CDR2 ANQGSEA. The CDR3 coding sequence is TGCAGCGTTGACTTCCCGGGACAGGTGCCTAACTATGGCTACACCTTC. It is translated as CSVDFPGQVPNYGYTF.

This clonotype rates as medium-sized. The J gene is TRBJ2-1, the V gene TRBV6-2 or TRBV6-3; TRBD2 matches 9 bases. Germline-derived CDR1 and CDR2 are MNHEY and SVGEGT. Trimming cost V 6 bases and J 4 bases; bases outside gene matches: 7. The CDR3 runs 15 residues. CDR3 residues: CASSLTSGYYNEQFF. CDR3 nucleotide sequence: TGTGCCAGCAGCTTGACTAGCGGATATTACAATGAGCAGTTCTTC.

Only one count was recorded for this clonotype. V and J are TRBV11-2 and TRBJ2-1; tentatively, D is TRBD1 or TRBD2 (5 bases each). The CDR3 runs 15 residues. Germline assignment: CDR1 SGHAT and CDR2 FQNNGV. The V end was cut by 1 base, the J end by 6 bases, with 13 bases between. DNA of the CDR3: TGTGCCAGCAGCTTAGTTGGGGGTTTAGGCAATGAGCAGTTCTTC. Translation: CASSLVGGLGNEQFF.

This clonotype was detected only a few times. The chain employs TRBV7-9 and TRBJ1-1; D ambiguous. Germline V CDR1 and CDR2: SEHNR, FQNEAQ (reference sequence). V was pared by 3 bases and J by 7 bases, with 12 bases between. CDR3 size: 13 residues. The CDR3 is CASSFSGPFEAFF. For the CDR3, the DNA is TGTGCCAGCAGCTTTAGTGGGCCATTTGAAGCTTTCTTT.

This clonotype turned up a few times. This chain links TRBV7-9 with TRBJ1-6, with TRBD1 matching 8 bases. There are 18 residues in the CDR3. Per the germline V gene, CDR1 is SEHNR and CDR2 is FQNEAQ (reference sequence). V was pared by 7 bases and J by 8 bases, with 19 bases of the junction left unmatched. CDR3 bases: TGTGCCAGCACCTTGTGGACAGGGACGACTAATTGGTATTCACCCCTCCACTTT. It codes for CASTLWTGTTNWYSPLHF.

This clonotype has just a few counts. The chain joins TRBV6-1 to TRBJ2-5; 7 nucleotides agree with TRBD2. In germline, CDR1 is MNHNS, CDR2 SASEGT. The CDR3 has 13 amino acids. With 6 bases clipped from V and 5 bases from J, the junction kept 6 bases outside the gene matches. Here the CDR3 reads CASSLGRAETQYF. In nucleotides, the CDR3 is TGTGCCAGCAGCCTGGGGAGGGCGGAGACCCAGTACTTC.

This clonotype was detected only a few times. The rearrangement uses TRBV7-8 and TRBJ1-1, with TRBD1 matching over 9 bases. The V segment lost 5 bases and the J segment 5 bases; nucleotides outside the gene matches: 6. The CDR3 runs 14 residues. Germline lookup yields CDR1 SGHVS and CDR2 FQNEAQ. The CDR3 bases are TGTGCCAGCAGCCCGAGGGACAGGGATACTGAAGCTTTCTTT. It encodes CASSPRDRDTEAFF. The complete variable domain, with remaining parts taken from reference TRBV7-8 and TRBJ1-1, reads GAGVSQSPRYKVAKRGQDVALRCDPISGHVSLFWYQQALGQGPEFLTYFQNEAQLDKSGLPSDRFFAERPEGSVSTLKIQRTQQEDSAVYLCASSPRDRDTEAFFGQGTRLTVV.

The DNA of the CDR3 is TGTGCCAGCAGCTTAAAGAGCGAGCAGTACTTC. Amino acid sequence: CASSLKSEQYF. The chain combines TRBV7-2 with TRBJ2-7; D unresolved. Germline V gives CDR1 SGHTA, CDR2 FQGNSA. The CDR3 is 11 amino acids. The V end was cut by 2 bases, the J end by 6 bases, with 5 bases between.

This chain joins TRBV6-5 and TRBJ2-3, with D unresolved. CDR1 and CDR2 from the germline V gene are MNHEY and SVGAGI. The CDR3 covers 14 residues. Trimming cost V 2 bases and J 1 base, with 7 bases left between them. CDR3 nucleotide sequence: TGTGCCAGCAGTTACATGTTACGCACAGATACGCAGTATTTT. Its translation is CASSYMLRTDTQYF.

This clonotype was observed a handful of times. The gene calls are TRBV19 and TRBJ1-1, with D maybe TRBD1 (5 bases). This CDR3 comprises 15 residues. Per germline, CDR1 LNHDA and CDR2 SQIVND (reference sequence). V gave up 5 bases and J gave up 4 bases, with 17 bases separating them. The DNA of the CDR3 is TGTGCCAGTAGTCCCGCGAATCCGGGGGGCACTGAAGCTTTCTTT. Translated, it gives CASSPANPGGTEAFF.

The chain has TRBV6-1 and TRBJ1-1; TRBD1 might be the D (6 bases). V lost 5 bases, J lost 0 bases, and 16 bases lay in between. The CDR3 has 16 residues. Per the germline V gene, CDR1 is MNHNS and CDR2 is SASEGT. In nucleotides, the CDR3 is TGTGCCAGCAGTAGAGAGACCAGGGGCGTGAACACTGAAGCTTTCTTT. Translating gives CASSRETRGVNTEAFF.

The chain has TRBV7-9 and TRBJ2-3; D is possibly TRBD2 (5 bases). The CDR3 spans 15 residues. The V end lost 7 bases, the J end lost 0 bases, and 14 bases lay between the germline ends. Germline V gene data show CDR1 as SEHNR and CDR2 as FQNEAQ (reference sequence). In DNA form, the CDR3 reads TGTGCCAGCACCCCCGGAGGTTCTAGCACAGATACGCAGTATTTT. The encoded protein is CASTPGGSSTDTQYF.

The CDR3 loop reads CASSVHYEQYF. CDR3 coding DNA: TGTGCCAGCAGTGTCCACTACGAGCAGTACTTC. The chain uses TRBV6-1 and TRBJ2-7; unclear D gene. V was shortened by 4 bases and J by 3 bases, with 4 bases between the two germline ends. CDR3 size: 11 residues. Germline CDR1 MNHNS, CDR2 SASEGT.

V usage is TRBV2 and J usage is TRBJ2-5; D gene unclear. The ends were cut back, 7 bases at V and 2 bases at J, with 17 bases in the middle. CDR1 is SNHLY, CDR2 FYNNEI, per germline. The CDR3 loop spans 15 amino acids. The CDR3 reads CASTLKRTDQETQYF. In nucleotides, the CDR3 is TGTGCCAGCACCTTAAAACGGACCGATCAAGAGACCCAGTACTTC.

This clonotype showed up just once. This rearrangement joins TRBV6-1 to TRBJ1-3; D remains unclear. Trimming shortened V by 4 bases and J by 0 bases, and 7 bases separated the two germline ends. The CDR3 sequence is 14 residues long. Germline CDR1 and CDR2: MNHNS and SASEGT. The CDR3 loop is CASSVGFSGNTIYF. CDR3 sequence (DNA): TGTGCCAGCAGTGTAGGGTTCTCTGGAAACACCATATATTTT.

The CDR3 sequence: CACQRGSSRGNSPLHF. The CDR3 DNA is TGTGCCTGTCAACGGGGGTCCTCAAGGGGTAATTCACCCCTCCACTTT. V is TRBV30 and J is TRBJ1-6, with a possible D match to TRBD1 (5 bases). The germline V gene encodes CDR1 GTSNPN and CDR2 SVGIG (reference sequence). This CDR3 comprises 16 residues. V gave up 6 bases and J gave up 6 bases, with 21 bases separating them.

This clonotype was seen a few times. This chain links TRBV10-3 with TRBJ2-1; 9 nucleotides match TRBD1. The CDR3 has 14 residues. Germline V gene sequence: CDR1 ENHRY, CDR2 SYGVKD. The V gene end was trimmed by 11 bases and the J gene end by 4 bases; junction bases not matched to a gene: 9. CDR3 loop: CAVQGQGDYNEQFF. The CDR3, as DNA: TGTGCCGTACAGGGACAGGGAGATTACAATGAGCAGTTCTTC.

This clonotype showed up just once. The chain carries TRBV6-2 or TRBV6-3 and TRBJ2-2; D might be TRBD2 (5 bases). The ends were cut back, 6 bases at V and 5 bases at J, with 16 bases in the middle. The CDR3 is made up of 15 amino acids. Germline values: CDR1 MNHEY, CDR2 SVGEGT. In nucleotides, the CDR3 is TGTGCCAGCAGCCCTCGGGGTGGAGAGACCGGGGAGCTGTTTTTT. Translating it yields CASSPRGGETGELFF.

This clonotype was counted only a few times. This chain uses TRBV7-2 with TRBJ1-5, with D tentatively TRBD1 (6 bases). CDR3 length equals 15 residues. Germline lookup yields CDR1 SGHTA and CDR2 FQGNSA. With 1 base removed from V and 4 bases from J, the gap between germline ends came to 11 bases. DNA of the CDR3: TGTGCCAGCAGCTTAGGCGGCCAGGGGAATCAGCCCCAGCATTTT. Translation gives CASSLGGQGNQPQHF.

This chain joins TRBV19 and TRBJ2-4; D is tentatively TRBD1 or TRBD2 (5 bases each). The CDR3 contains 15 residues. The V gene lost 1 base and the J gene lost 0 bases, with 7 bases spanning the gap. Germline lookup yields CDR1 LNHDA and CDR2 SQIVND (reference sequence). CDR3 sequence: CASSIVGTAKNIQYF. CDR3 in DNA: TGTGCCAGTAGTATAGTTGGGACAGCCAAAAACATTCAGTACTTC.

This clonotype was counted only a few times. This chain joins TRBV12-3 or TRBV12-4 and TRBJ1-1, with TRBD1 matching over 9 bases. The CDR3 loop spans 16 amino acids. Trimming removed 5 bases from V and 4 bases from J; junction bases left unmatched: 11. CDR3 nucleotides: TGTGCCAGCAGTCAGGGACAGGGAGGGTTCGGCACTGAAGCTTTCTTT. Translation: CASSQGQGGFGTEAFF.

The chain uses TRBV6-1 and TRBJ2-5; D perhaps matches TRBD2 (5 bases). V was shortened by 5 bases and J by 5 bases, with 18 bases between the two germline ends. Germline lookup yields CDR1 MNHNS and CDR2 SASEGT. This CDR3 contains 15 residues. The DNA for the CDR3 is TGTGCCAGCAGTCCGCGGACTTTTTCGGGGGAGACCCAGTACTTC. Translated, it gives CASSPRTFSGETQYF.

This chain links TRBV6-1 with TRBJ1-1, with TRBD1 matching 8 bases. Trimming removed 8 bases from V and 7 bases from J; junction bases left unmatched: 9. The CDR3 covers 13 residues. Per the germline V gene, CDR1 is MNHNS and CDR2 is SASEGT. For the CDR3, the DNA is TGTGCCAGCGGATGGACAGGGAGGAGTGAAGCTTTCTTT. Protein: CASGWTGRSEAFF.

The rearrangement uses TRBV20-1 and TRBJ2-3; D is possibly TRBD2 (5 bases). Germline V lookup: CDR1 DFQATT, CDR2 SNEGSKA (reference sequence). V was pared by 5 bases and J by 3 bases, with 21 bases between. This CDR3 comprises 16 residues. The CDR3 loop reads CSAAPFVGSGTDTQYF. The CDR3, as DNA: TGCAGTGCTGCCCCTTTTGTCGGGTCGGGGACAGATACGCAGTATTTT.

The rearrangement uses TRBV5-1 and TRBJ2-7; D ambiguous. The CDR3 has 15 amino acids. The V end was cut by 4 bases, the J end by 2 bases, with 16 bases between. Germline CDR1 and CDR2: SGHRS and YFSETQ. The CDR3 here is CASSPGPGYTYEQYF. For the CDR3, the DNA is TGCGCCAGCAGCCCGGGCCCTGGATACACCTACGAGCAGTACTTC.

The chain joins TRBV7-3 to TRBJ1-6; TRBD1 might be the D (5 bases). Per the germline V gene, CDR1 is SGHTA and CDR2 is FQGTGA. The CDR3 sequence is 16 residues long. The V end was cut by 2 bases, the J end by 6 bases, with 14 bases between. The CDR3: CASSLGGLRSNSPLHF. In nucleotides, the CDR3 is TGTGCCAGCAGCTTAGGGGGTTTAAGAAGTAATTCACCCCTCCACTTT.